The 24 T cell receptor beta chains below were found in one sample sequenced in a study of immune heterogeneity within non-small cell lung tumors. Genomic DNA extracted from bulk tumor tissue served as template. A total of roughly 600 ng was used per sample. From each primary tumor, several far-apart biopsies were obtained during surgery. Patients underwent curative surgery for untreated, newly diagnosed non-small cell lung cancer. Multiplex PCR (32 V and 13 J primers) was used to amplify the TCR beta CDR3. TCRdb re-called the multiplex PCR reads through MiXCR, storing one row per CDR3 protein. The sample records about 3,200 distinct CDR3 sequences, 20% to 25% being singletons. The material sequenced was lung tumor tissue. These receptor sequences come from a man aged 55 to 69 with non-small cell lung cancer.

By frequency in the sample, this clonotype is medium-sized (0.01 to 0.1%). The V gene is TRBV14, the J gene TRBJ2-3; 8 bases fit TRBD1. In germline, CDR1 is SGHDN, CDR2 FVKESK. The CDR3 loop spans 18 amino acids. J lost 4 bases, V lost 6 bases, and 18 bases had no gene match. The CDR3 is CASSESGPLQGASDTQYF. The CDR3 DNA reads TGTGCCAGCAGTGAATCCGGGCCCCTGCAGGGGGCATCAGATACGCAGTATTTT.

For this clonotype: Possible read error: a much larger clone is one base away. This CDR3 fails to terminate in the conserved phenylalanine or tryptophan, so it likely reflects a read error. This chain uses TRBV7-6 with TRBJ2-3; 8 nucleotides align to TRBD2. Per the germline V gene, CDR1 is SGHVS and CDR2 is FNYEAQ. V shed 5 bases and J 1 base; nucleotides not matched to a gene: 8. CDR3 size: 16 residues. Written as DNA, the CDR3 is TGTGCCAGCAGCAAACTGACTAGCGAACGCACAGATACGCAGTATTTG. It translates to CASSKLTSERTDTQYL.

Notes on this clonotype: A read error is possible here, since a much larger clone lies one base away. The rearrangement links TRBV4-2 to TRBJ1-1, with unresolved D. This CDR3 comprises 14 residues. Trimming removed 0 bases from V and 1 base from J, with 6 bases in between. Looked up from germline, CDR1 is LGHNA and CDR2 is YNFKEQ. CDR3 amino acids: CASSQEDRNTEAFF. CDR3 DNA sequence: TGTGCCAGCAGCCAAGAGGACCGGAACACTGAAGCTTTCTTT.

This clonotype qualifies as medium-sized. This chain connects TRBV6-1 to TRBJ1-1; the D gene is possibly TRBD1 (6 bases). This CDR3 spans 10 amino acids. Germline V CDR1 and CDR2: MNHNS, SASEGT. DNA of the CDR3: TGTGCTTCAGGGGTCACTGAAGCTTTCTTT. Encoded protein: CASGVTEAFF.

This chain connects TRBV5-6 to TRBJ2-1; D is ambiguous. Trimming cost V 5 bases and J 8 bases, with 23 bases left between them. Germline loops: CDR1 SGHDT, CDR2 YYEEEE. This CDR3 contains 16 residues. The CDR3 protein is CASSWGPPGPQDEQFF. In DNA form, the CDR3 reads TGTGCCAGCAGTTGGGGTCCTCCTGGACCCCAGGATGAGCAGTTCTTC.

This clonotype is medium-sized by share. The V gene is TRBV11-2, the J gene TRBJ2-3; 11 nucleotides match TRBD2. Germline CDR1 SGHAT, CDR2 FQNNGV. V was clipped by 4 bases and J by 7 bases; unmatched bases: 7. The length of the CDR3 is 15 residues. CDR3 region: CASSSTSGRGNTQYF. CDR3 DNA: TGTGCCAGCAGCTCTACTAGCGGGAGAGGTAATACGCAGTATTTT.

This clonotype qualifies as medium-sized (0.01 to 0.1%). The chain uses TRBV20-1 and TRBJ2-7; TRBD2 is a possible D gene (5 bases). The CDR3 loop spans 15 amino acids. From germline, CDR1 is DFQATT and CDR2 SNEGSKA (reference sequence). The V end was cut by 0 bases, the J end by 3 bases, with 15 bases between. The CDR3 sequence: CSARDHRSGLYEQYF. The DNA for the CDR3 is TGCAGTGCTAGAGATCATCGTTCCGGACTCTACGAGCAGTACTTC.

The chain uses TRBV28 and TRBJ2-1; D remains ambiguous. CDR1 and CDR2 from the germline V gene are MDHEN and SYDVKM. V lost 7 bases to trimming and J lost 2 bases, with 12 bases between them. This CDR3 is 14 amino acids long. The CDR3 DNA reads TGTGCCAGCACCCCGGTCCCCGCCTACAATGAGCAGTTCTTC. This translates into CASTPVPAYNEQFF.

V and J are TRBV4-2 and TRBJ2-1, with a weak D call TRBD1 (5 bases). The CDR3 has 17 amino acids. V lost 3 bases and J lost 2, with 17 bases in between. From germline, CDR1 is LGHNA and CDR2 YNFKEQ. CDR3 nucleotides: TGTGCCAGCAGCCACGCTGGGGCCCCAACGGCCTACAATGAGCAGTTCTTC. It yields the protein CASSHAGAPTAYNEQFF.

A single count supports this clonotype. A much more abundant neighbour one base away suggests this may be a read error. The chain is built from TRBV9 and TRBJ1-5; D is unclear. There are 14 residues in the CDR3. Germline V CDR1 and CDR2: SGDLS, YYNGEE. Here the CDR3 reads CDSSVGSGAGPQHF. CDR3 in DNA: TGTGACAGCAGCGTAGGGTCAGGAGCGGGGCCCCAGCATTTT.

This clonotype is medium-sized in the sample. The chain uses TRBV19 and TRBJ2-5, with D tentatively TRBD2 (5 bases). Germline CDR1 LNHDA, CDR2 SQIVND (reference sequence). The CDR3 runs to 15 residues. The germline V and J ends were trimmed by 5 bases and 3 bases, with 16 bases remaining between them. Written as DNA, the CDR3 is TGTGCCAGTAGTGACTCTAAGGGAGAGGAAGAGACCCAGTACTTC. Translated, it gives CASSDSKGEEETQYF.

Notes on this clonotype: A read error may explain this, as a much larger clone is one base away. The chain employs TRBV7-9 and TRBJ2-7; D not resolved. The germline gives CDR1 SEHNR, CDR2 FQNEAQ (reference sequence). The CDR3 runs 13 residues. The CDR3 DNA follows: TGTGCCAGCAGTTCATCCGACCGACGCGAGCACTACTTC. It translates to CASSSSDRREHYF.

The J gene is TRBJ2-5, the V gene TRBV7-2; D is possibly TRBD1 (5 bases). V gave up 1 base and J gave up 3 bases, with 15 bases separating them. The CDR3 has 16 amino acids. Looked up from germline, CDR1 is SGHTA and CDR2 is FQGNSA. The CDR3 reads CASSLDTGKMKETQYF. As DNA, the CDR3 is TGTGCCAGCAGCTTAGACACAGGAAAGATGAAAGAGACCCAGTACTTC. Full variable domain (rest looked up from reference TRBV7-2 and TRBJ2-5): GAGVSQSPSNKVTEKGKDVELRCDPISGHTALYWYRQSLGQGLEFLIYFQGNSAPDKSGLPSDRFSAERTGGSVSTLTIQRTQQEDSAVYLCASSLDTGKMKETQYFGPGTRLLVL.

This clonotype is medium-sized within its sample. The J gene is TRBJ1-2, the V gene TRBV14; no clear D gene. This CDR3 is built from 13 residues. The germline V and J ends were trimmed by 6 bases and 8 bases, with 16 bases remaining between them. Per germline, CDR1 SGHDN and CDR2 FVKESK. CDR3 sequence (DNA): TGTGCCAGCAGTCGACTATCCACCCAAGGCTACACCTTC. Translating gives CASSRLSTQGYTF.

This clonotype is medium-sized (0.01 to 0.1%) by share. The chain employs TRBV6-1 and TRBJ1-6, with 9 bases lining up with TRBD1. The CDR3 covers 15 residues. Germline lookup yields CDR1 MNHNS and CDR2 SASEGT. With V trimmed by 6 bases and J by 10 bases, 10 bases remained unmatched. The CDR3 DNA reads as TGTGCCAGCAGGCGCCCGGGACAGGGCGGCTCACCCCTCCACTTT. It is translated as CASRRPGQGGSPLHF.

Judged by abundance, this clonotype is medium-sized. The V call is TRBV6-1, the J call TRBJ2-3; TRBD1 might be the D (5 bases). V was pared by 6 bases and J by 3 bases, with 16 bases between. This CDR3 has 15 residues. Germline lookup yields CDR1 MNHNS and CDR2 SASEGT. Here the CDR3 reads CASRPGLGRTDTQYF. CDR3 DNA sequence: TGTGCCAGCAGACCAGGGTTGGGTAGAACAGATACGCAGTATTTT.

As to this clonotype: A much larger clone lies one base from this, so it may be a read error. The chain links TRBV20-1 to TRBJ1-1, with D possibly matching TRBD1 (6 bases). Germline CDR1 DFQATT, CDR2 SNEGSKA (reference sequence). This CDR3 spans 13 amino acids. CDR3 in DNA: TGCAGTGCTAGAGAGGACAGAACGACTGAAGCTTCCTTT. Encoded protein: CSAREDRTTEASF.

In regard to this clonotype: A single base separates this from a much larger clone, so it may be a read error. The rearrangement links TRBV7-7 to TRBJ1-4, with 9 positions matching TRBD1. The CDR3 consists of 18 residues. Germline CDR1 and CDR2: SSHAT and FNYEAQ (reference sequence). CDR3 bases: TGTGATAGCAGCCAAAACTTCCCGGGACAGGGAAACAATGAAAAACTGTTTTTT. It encodes CDSSQNFPGQGNNEKLFF. The full variable domain, its missing parts supplied by reference TRBV7-7 and TRBJ1-4, is GAGVSQSPRYKVTKRGQDVTLRCDPISSHATLYWYQQALGQGPEFLTYFNYEAQPDKSGLPSDRFSAERPEGSISTLTIQRTEQRDSAMYRCDSSQNFPGQGNNEKLFFGSGTQLSVL.

In its sample, this clonotype ranks as large (0.1 to 1%). The chain is built from TRBV27 and TRBJ2-1; the match to TRBD2 covers 14 bases. The CDR3 consists of 16 residues. Germline values: CDR1 MNHEY, CDR2 SMNVEV (reference sequence). V shed 4 bases and J 4 bases; nucleotides not matched to a gene: 3. The CDR3 sequence is CASSSRTSGRYNEQFF. The CDR3 DNA sequence: TGTGCCAGCAGTTCCCGGACTAGCGGGAGGTACAATGAGCAGTTCTTC.

By frequency in the sample, this clonotype is medium-sized. This chain joins TRBV24-1 and TRBJ1-6; unclear D gene. Trimming cost V 9 bases and J 7 bases, with 12 bases left between them. This CDR3 is built from 13 residues. Germline-derived CDR1 and CDR2 are KGHDR and SFDVKD. The CDR3 DNA sequence: TGTGCCACCTCGAGAAGCGGGAATTCACCCCTCCACTTT. It translates to CATSRSGNSPLHF.

By sample share, this clonotype is medium-sized. The chain is built from TRBV5-6 and TRBJ2-1, with D tentatively TRBD1 or TRBD2 (5 bases each). Trimming removed 6 bases from V and 9 bases from J, with 16 bases in between. Germline V gene data show CDR1 as SGHDT and CDR2 as YYEEEE. CDR3 length: 13 amino acids. The CDR3 nucleotides read TGTGCCAGCACCCGGGACGCGGATTTTGAGCAGTTCTTC. Its translation is CASTRDADFEQFF.

V usage is TRBV27 and J usage is TRBJ2-5, with D possibly being TRBD1 (5 bases). V lost 5 bases, J lost 6 bases, and 16 bases lay in between. The CDR3 length is 14 residues. The V gene's germline CDR1 is MNHEY and CDR2 SMNVEV (reference sequence). CDR3 coding DNA: TGTGCCAGCAGTGCCGCCAGGGTGCGCCAGACCCAGTACTTC. It translates to CASSAARVRQTQYF.

A word on this clonotype: This clone may be a read error of a much larger clone one base away. This chain joins TRBV28 and TRBJ2-7; 8 positions match TRBD2. This CDR3 is built from 14 residues. From germline, CDR1 is MDHEN and CDR2 SYDVKM. The CDR3 DNA follows: TGTGCCGGCAGTATAGCGGGGCCTCCCTACGAGCAGTACTTC. Translation gives CAGSIAGPPYEQYF.

For this clonotype: This clone may be a read error of a much larger clone one base away. The CDR3 sequence: CSARGNGIAGRETQYF. CDR3 sequence (DNA): TGCAGTGCTAGGGGAAATGGGATAGCGGGTCGGGAGACCCAGTACTTC. The rearrangement links TRBV20-1 to TRBJ2-5; 7 nucleotides align to TRBD2. The CDR3 consists of 16 residues. CDR1 is DFQATT and CDR2 is SNEGSKA in the germline V gene (reference sequence). V dropped 3 bases and J dropped 5; count of bases not matched to a gene: 15.